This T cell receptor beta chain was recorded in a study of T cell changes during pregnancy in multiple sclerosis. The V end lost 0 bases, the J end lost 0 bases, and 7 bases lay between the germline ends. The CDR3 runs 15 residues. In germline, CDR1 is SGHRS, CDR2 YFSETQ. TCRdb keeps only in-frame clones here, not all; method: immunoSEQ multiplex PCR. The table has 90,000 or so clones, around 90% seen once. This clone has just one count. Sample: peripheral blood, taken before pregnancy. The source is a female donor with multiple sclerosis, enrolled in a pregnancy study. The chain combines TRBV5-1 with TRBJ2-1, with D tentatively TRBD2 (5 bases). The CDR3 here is CASSLEGSSYNEQFF. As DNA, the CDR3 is TGCGCCAGCAGCTTGGAAGGGAGCTCCTACAATGAGCAGTTCTTC.